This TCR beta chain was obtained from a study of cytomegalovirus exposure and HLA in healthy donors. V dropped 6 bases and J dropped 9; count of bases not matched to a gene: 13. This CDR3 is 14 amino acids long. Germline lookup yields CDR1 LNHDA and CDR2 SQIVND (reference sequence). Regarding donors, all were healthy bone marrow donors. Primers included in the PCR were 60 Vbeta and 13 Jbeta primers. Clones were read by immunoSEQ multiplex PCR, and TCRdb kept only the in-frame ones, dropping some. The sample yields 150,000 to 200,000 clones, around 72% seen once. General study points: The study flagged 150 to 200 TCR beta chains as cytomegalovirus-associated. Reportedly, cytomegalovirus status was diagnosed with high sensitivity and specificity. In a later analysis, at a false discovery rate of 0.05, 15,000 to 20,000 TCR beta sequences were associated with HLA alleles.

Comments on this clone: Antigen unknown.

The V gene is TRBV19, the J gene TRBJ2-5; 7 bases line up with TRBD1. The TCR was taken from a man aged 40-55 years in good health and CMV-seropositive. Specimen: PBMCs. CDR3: CASSRQGNPSAQYF. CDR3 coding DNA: TGTGCCAGTAGCCGACAGGGTAACCCCTCAGCCCAGTACTTC.